Presented here are 6 T cell receptor beta chains from one specimen sequenced in a study of T-cell reconstitution after alpha-beta-depleted transplantation in children. Construction of the TCRbeta library involved unique molecular identifiers. TCRdb used MiXCR to reprocess the PCR reads, holding one entry per CDR3 protein. The sample has some 250,000 distinct CDR3 sequences; approximately 12% are singletons. The source material was PBMCs from the stem cell graft donor, sampled from the stem cell graft. These receptors all stem from a human donor who donated a stem cell graft to a child with acute lymphoblastic leukemia.

Many counts were recorded for this clonotype. This chain uses TRBV7-9 with TRBJ2-7; D gene ambiguous. Trimming stripped 2 bases from V and 0 bases from J, with 8 bases between. The germline gives CDR1 SEHNR, CDR2 FQNEAQ (reference sequence). This CDR3 spans 14 amino acids. CDR3 in DNA: TGTGCCAGCAGCTTACCCGGATCCTCCTACGAGCAGTACTTC. Its protein product is CASSLPGSSYEQYF.

This clonotype was seen repeatedly, ten times or more. The chain is built from TRBV28 and TRBJ1-5, with TRBD1 identical over 9 bases. V trimming: 6 bases; J trimming: 8 bases; junction bases outside the gene matches: 11. The CDR3 has 15 amino acids. CDR1 is MDHEN and CDR2 is SYDVKM in the germline V gene. The CDR3 DNA is TGTGCCAGCAGCTCCACCGGGACAGGGTTTGAGCCCCAGCATTTT. It is translated as CASSSTGTGFEPQHF.

This clonotype appeared many times. The V and J genes are TRBV6-1 and TRBJ2-3; TRBD2 matches 10 bases. CDR1 is MNHNS, CDR2 SASEGT, per germline. With 7 bases clipped from V and 5 bases from J, the junction kept 12 bases outside the gene matches. This CDR3 spans 16 amino acids. The CDR3 is CASTPVSGRAKDTQYF. Here the CDR3 DNA reads TGTGCCAGCACCCCGGTGAGCGGGAGGGCCAAAGATACGCAGTATTTT.

The sample holds many counts of this clonotype. This chain joins TRBV25-1 and TRBJ2-2; D call uncertain. The V end was cut by 3 bases, the J end by 4 bases, with 6 bases between. CDR3 length equals 13 residues. Germline V gene data show CDR1 as MGHDK and CDR2 as SYGVNS. This chain's CDR3 is CASSEVLTGELFF. The CDR3 coding sequence is TGTGCCAGCAGTGAGGTCCTCACCGGGGAGCTGTTTTTT.

On this clonotype: This may arise from a read error, as a much more abundant clone is one base away. The V gene is TRBV4-2, the J gene TRBJ1-1; D remains unclear. Germline lookup yields CDR1 LGHNA and CDR2 YNFKEQ. The CDR3 sequence is 15 residues long. V was cut by 1 base and J by 0 bases, with 9 bases left in between. CDR3 amino acids: CASSQGVGMNTEAFF. CDR3 DNA sequence: TGTGCCAGCAGCCAAGGGGTGGGCATGAACACTGAAGCTTTCTTT.

This clonotype was observed many times. The CDR3 nucleotides are TGTGCCAGCAGTAAAGGGGACAGGTCCTACGAGCAGTACTTC. Protein sequence: CASSKGDRSYEQYF. This chain joins TRBV28 and TRBJ2-7; 8 nucleotides agree with TRBD1. Unmatched junction bases numbered 4, after V lost 5 bases and J lost 1 base. CDR3 length equals 14 residues. Looked up from germline, CDR1 is MDHEN and CDR2 is SYDVKM. The full variable domain, in which reference TRBV28 and TRBJ2-7 provide the parts outside the CDR3, is DVKVTQSSRYLVKRTGEKVFLECVQDMDHENMFWYRQDPGLGLRLIYFSYDVKMKEKGDIPEGYSVSREKKERFSLILESASTNQTSMYLCASSKGDRSYEQYFGPGTRLTVT.